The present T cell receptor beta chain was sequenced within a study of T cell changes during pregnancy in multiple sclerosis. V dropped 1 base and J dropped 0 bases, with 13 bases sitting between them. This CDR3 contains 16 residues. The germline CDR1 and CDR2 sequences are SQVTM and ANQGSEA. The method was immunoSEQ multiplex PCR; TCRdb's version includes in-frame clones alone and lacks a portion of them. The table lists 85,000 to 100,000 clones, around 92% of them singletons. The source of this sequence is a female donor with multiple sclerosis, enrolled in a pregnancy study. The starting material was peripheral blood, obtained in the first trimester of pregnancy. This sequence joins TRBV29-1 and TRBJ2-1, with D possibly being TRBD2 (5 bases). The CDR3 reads CSVEGSSGFSYNEQFF. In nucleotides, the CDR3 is TGCAGCGTTGAAGGCTCGAGCGGATTCTCCTACAATGAGCAGTTCTTC.